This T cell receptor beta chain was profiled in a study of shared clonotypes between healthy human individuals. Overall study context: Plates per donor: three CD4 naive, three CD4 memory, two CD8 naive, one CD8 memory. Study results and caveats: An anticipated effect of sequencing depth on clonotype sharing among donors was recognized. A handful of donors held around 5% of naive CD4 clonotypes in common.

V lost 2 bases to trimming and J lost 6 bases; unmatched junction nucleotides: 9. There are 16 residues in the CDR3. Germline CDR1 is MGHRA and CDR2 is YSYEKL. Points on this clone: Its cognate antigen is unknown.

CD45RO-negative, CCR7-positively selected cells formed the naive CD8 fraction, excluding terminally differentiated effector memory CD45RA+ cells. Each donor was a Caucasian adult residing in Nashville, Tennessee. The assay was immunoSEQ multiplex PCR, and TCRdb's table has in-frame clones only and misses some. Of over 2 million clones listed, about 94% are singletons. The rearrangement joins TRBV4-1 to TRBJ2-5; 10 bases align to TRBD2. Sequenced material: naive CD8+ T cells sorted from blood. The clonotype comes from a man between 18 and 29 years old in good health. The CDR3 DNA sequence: TGCGCCAGCAGCCAAAGACAAGCGGGGGGGCTGAAGACCCAGTACTTC. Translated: CASSQRQAGGLKTQYF.